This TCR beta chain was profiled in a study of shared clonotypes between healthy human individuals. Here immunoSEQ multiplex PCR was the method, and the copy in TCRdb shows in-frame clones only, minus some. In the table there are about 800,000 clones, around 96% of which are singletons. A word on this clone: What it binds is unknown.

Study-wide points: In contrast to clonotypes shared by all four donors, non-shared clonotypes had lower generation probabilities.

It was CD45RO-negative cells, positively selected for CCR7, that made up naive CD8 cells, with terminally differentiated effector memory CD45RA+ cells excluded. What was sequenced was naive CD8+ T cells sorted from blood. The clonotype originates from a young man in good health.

CDR3 coding DNA: TGTGCCAGCAGCCGAGGACAGTACAATGAGCAGTTCTTC. This translates into CASSRGQYNEQFF. The chain uses TRBV7-7 and TRBJ2-1, with D perhaps matching TRBD1 (6 bases). V lost 5 bases and J lost 4, with 9 bases in between. The CDR3 sequence is 13 residues long. Germline CDR1 is SSHAT and CDR2 is FNYEAQ (reference sequence). The full variable domain, in which reference TRBV7-7 and TRBJ2-1 provide the parts outside the CDR3, is GAGVSQSPRYKVTKRGQDVTLRCDPISSHATLYWYQQALGQGPEFLTYFNYEAQPDKSGLPSDRFSAERPEGSISTLTIQRTEQRDSAMYRCASSRGQYNEQFFGPGTRLTVL.